These T cell receptor beta chains were read from a single sample in a study of cytomegalovirus exposure and HLA in healthy donors. Profiling relied on immunoSEQ multiplex PCR, and the TCRdb table lists in-frame clones only, not all of them. The sample yields around 170,000 clones, approximately 78% seen once. The sample consisted of PBMCs. Every receptor here comes from a woman in her late teens or twenties in good health and CMV-seronegative. Both conserved end residues are part of each CDR3. D genes are given only for firm matches. Clone sizes are given selectively: once, few, many, or a class where the clone is expanded.

CDR3aa	CDR3nt	j_gene	v_gene	d_gene	abundance
CASSQPRRTDTQYF	TGTGCCAGCAGCCAGCCGCGAAGAACAGATACGCAGTATTTT	TRBJ2-3	TRBV4-2	.	.
CAISDTGGAYGYTF	TGTGCCATCAGTGACACAGGGGGCGCCTATGGCTACACCTTC	TRBJ1-2	TRBV10-3	TRBD1	.
CASSFYRGLSIGYTF	TGTGCCAGCAGCTTTTACAGGGGGCTGAGTATTGGCTACACCTTC	TRBJ1-2	TRBV28	TRBD1	.
CATRQGAFSYEQYF	TGTGCCACCAGACAGGGGGCCTTCTCCTACGAGCAGTACTTC	TRBJ2-7	TRBV15	TRBD1	.
CASSQTSSTDTQYF	TGTGCCAGCAGCCAGACATCTAGCACAGATACGCAGTATTTT	TRBJ2-3	TRBV7-3	.	.
CASSSPALAGSYEQYF	TGTGCCAGCAGTTCCCCCGCACTAGCGGGTTCCTACGAGCAGTACTTC	TRBJ2-7	TRBV28	TRBD2	.
CASSFDGTGSTDTQYF	TGTGCCAGCAGCTTCGACGGGACAGGTAGCACAGATACGCAGTATTTT	TRBJ2-3	TRBV7-8	TRBD1	once
CASSILAAGSGELFF	TGTGCCAGCAGCATACTAGCAGCCGGGTCCGGGGAGCTGTTTTTT	TRBJ2-2	TRBV7-9	.	once
CASSTVGTSGGEQFF	TGTGCCAGCAGTACCGTCGGGACTTCGGGGGGTGAGCAGTTCTTC	TRBJ2-1	TRBV25-1	TRBD2	.
CASSLVAGTRNQPQHF	TGTGCCAGCAGTTTAGTCGCCGGGACTCGCAATCAGCCCCAGCATTTT	TRBJ1-5	TRBV27	.	.
CASKTGTGYEQYF	TGCGCCAGCAAGACCGGGACAGGGTACGAGCAGTACTTC	TRBJ2-7	TRBV5-1	TRBD1	.
CASSFRDRGPSDTQYF	TGTGCCAGCAGCTTCCGGGACAGGGGGCCATCAGATACGCAGTATTTT	TRBJ2-3	TRBV7-8	TRBD1	.
CASSLLPSGGTGELFF	TGTGCCAGCAGCTTATTGCCTAGCGGGGGGACCGGGGAGCTGTTTTTT	TRBJ2-2	TRBV7-9	TRBD2	.
CASSLSGGTGELFF	TGTGCCAGCAGTTTGTCGGGGGGCACCGGGGAGCTGTTTTTT	TRBJ2-2	TRBV27	TRBD2	.
CASSPETGGLKNTEAFF	TGTGCCAGCTCACCCGAGACAGGGGGCCTAAAGAACACTGAAGCTTTCTTT	TRBJ1-1	TRBV18	TRBD1	.
CAIGQGENQPQHF	TGTGCCATCGGACAGGGCGAGAATCAGCCCCAGCATTTT	TRBJ1-5	TRBV28	TRBD1	.
CASSVSQGYSNQPQHF	TGTGCCAGTAGTGTCTCTCAGGGGTATAGCAATCAGCCCCAGCATTTT	TRBJ1-5	TRBV19	.	.
CASSLGTSTDEQYF	TGTGCCAGCAGCTTAGGGACTAGTACTGACGAGCAGTACTTC	TRBJ2-7	TRBV7-2	TRBD2	.
CASSLQVLPPYEQYF	TGTGCCAGCAGTTTACAGGTGCTCCCCCCCTACGAGCAGTACTTC	TRBJ2-7	TRBV28	.	.
CASSPSTGTEAFF	TGTGCCAGCTCACCTTCCACGGGGACTGAAGCTTTCTTT	TRBJ1-1	TRBV18	.	.
CASSDTAGDWNEQFF	TGTGCCAGCAGTGACACAGCGGGAGACTGGAATGAGCAGTTCTTC	TRBJ2-1	TRBV6-4	TRBD2	.
CASSLSRVQETQYF	TGTGCCAGCAGTTTATCGAGGGTACAAGAGACCCAGTACTTC	TRBJ2-5	TRBV28	.	.
CASSLDKSSYNEQFF	TGTGCCAGCAGCTTGGACAAAAGCTCCTACAATGAGCAGTTCTTC	TRBJ2-1	TRBV7-8	.	.
CASSPQGAGRMNTEAFF	TGTGCCAGCTCACCCCAGGGGGCTGGGAGGATGAACACTGAAGCTTTCTTT	TRBJ1-1	TRBV18	TRBD1	.
CATDRDRGSTEAFF	TGTGCCACAGATCGGGACAGGGGAAGCACTGAAGCTTTCTTT	TRBJ1-1	TRBV19	TRBD1	.
CASSLDIYEQYF	TGCGCCAGCAGCTTGGACATCTACGAGCAGTACTTC	TRBJ2-7	TRBV5-1	.	.
CASSTGRANEQFF	TGCGCCAGCAGTACAGGGAGGGCCAATGAGCAGTTCTTC	TRBJ2-1	TRBV5-1	.	.
CASGGTSSYEQYF	TGTGCCAGCGGCGGGACTAGCTCCTACGAGCAGTACTTC	TRBJ2-7	TRBV7-2	TRBD2	.
CASSPGGAGDTQYF	TGTGCCAGCAGCCCCGGGGGGGCCGGGGATACGCAGTATTTT	TRBJ2-3	TRBV13	TRBD2	.
CASALSAGGKETQYF	TGCGCCAGCGCCCTTTCTGCAGGGGGCAAGGAGACCCAGTACTTC	TRBJ2-5	TRBV5-1	TRBD1	once
CASSSPGSGGNTIYF	TGTGCCAGCTCTTCACCGGGCAGCGGTGGAAACACCATATATTTT	TRBJ1-3	TRBV18	.	.